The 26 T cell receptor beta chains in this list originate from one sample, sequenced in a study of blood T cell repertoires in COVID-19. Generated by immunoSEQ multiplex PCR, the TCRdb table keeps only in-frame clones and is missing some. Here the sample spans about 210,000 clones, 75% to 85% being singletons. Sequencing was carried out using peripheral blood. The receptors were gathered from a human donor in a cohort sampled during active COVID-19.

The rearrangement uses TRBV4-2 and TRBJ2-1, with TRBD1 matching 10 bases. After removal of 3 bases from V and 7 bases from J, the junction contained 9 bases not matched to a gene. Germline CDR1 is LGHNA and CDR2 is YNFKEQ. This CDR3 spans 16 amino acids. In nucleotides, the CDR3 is TGTGCCAGCAGCCACGGTGGGACAGGGGCCGGTAATGAGCAGTTCTTC. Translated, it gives CASSHGGTGAGNEQFF.

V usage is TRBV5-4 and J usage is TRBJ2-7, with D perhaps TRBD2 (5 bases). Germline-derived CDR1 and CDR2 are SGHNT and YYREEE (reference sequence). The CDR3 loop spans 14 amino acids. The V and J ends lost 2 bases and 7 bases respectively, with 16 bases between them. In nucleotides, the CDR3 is TGTGCCAGCAGCTTTGGTAGCCGCCCGGGGGAGCAGTACTTC. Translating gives CASSFGSRPGEQYF.

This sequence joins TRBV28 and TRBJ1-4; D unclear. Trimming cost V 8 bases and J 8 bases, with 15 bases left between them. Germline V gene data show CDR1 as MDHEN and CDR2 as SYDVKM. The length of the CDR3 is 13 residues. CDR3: CASEGREGEKLFF. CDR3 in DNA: TGTGCCAGCGAAGGGAGGGAAGGGGAAAAACTGTTTTTT.

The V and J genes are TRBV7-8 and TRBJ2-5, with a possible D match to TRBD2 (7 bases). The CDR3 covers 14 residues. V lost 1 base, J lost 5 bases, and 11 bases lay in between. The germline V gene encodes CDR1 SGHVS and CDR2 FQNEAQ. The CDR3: CASSLGSGGETQYF. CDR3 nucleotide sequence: TGTGCCAGCAGCTTAGGGTCGGGGGGCGAGACCCAGTACTTC.

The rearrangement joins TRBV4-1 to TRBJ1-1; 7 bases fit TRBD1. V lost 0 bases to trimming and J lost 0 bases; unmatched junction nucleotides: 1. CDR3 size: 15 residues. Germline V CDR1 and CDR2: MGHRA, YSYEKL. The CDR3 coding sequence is TGCGCCAGCAGCCAAGAGGGACAGCTGAACACTGAAGCTTTCTTT. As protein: CASSQEGQLNTEAFF.

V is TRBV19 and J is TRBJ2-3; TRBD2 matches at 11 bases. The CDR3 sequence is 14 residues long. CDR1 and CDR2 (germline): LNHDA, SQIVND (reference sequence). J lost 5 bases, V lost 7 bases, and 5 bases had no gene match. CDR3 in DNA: TGTGCCAGTACACTAGCGGGAGTGAAAGATACGCAGTATTTT. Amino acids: CASTLAGVKDTQYF.

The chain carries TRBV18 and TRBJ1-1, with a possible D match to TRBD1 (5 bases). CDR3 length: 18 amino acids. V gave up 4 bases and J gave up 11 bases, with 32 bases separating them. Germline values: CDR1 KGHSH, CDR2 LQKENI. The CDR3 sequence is CASSLTSWRENEGTGAFF. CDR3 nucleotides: TGTGCCAGCTCACTTACTTCCTGGCGCGAGAATGAGGGGACTGGGGCTTTCTTT.

CDR3 in DNA: TGTGCCAGCAGTGAAACTAGCGGCAGCACGGGGGAGCAGTACTTC. Amino acid sequence: CASSETSGSTGEQYF. V gene TRBV2 combines with J gene TRBJ2-7; 8 nucleotides match TRBD2. CDR3 size: 15 residues. Germline values: CDR1 SNHLY, CDR2 FYNNEI. J lost 7 bases, V lost 2 bases, and 10 bases had no gene match.

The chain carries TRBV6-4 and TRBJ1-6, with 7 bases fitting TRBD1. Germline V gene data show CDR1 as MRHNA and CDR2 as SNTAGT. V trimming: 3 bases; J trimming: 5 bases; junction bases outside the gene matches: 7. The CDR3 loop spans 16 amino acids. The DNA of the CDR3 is TGTGCCAGCAGTGAGGGGGCAGGGGGAGATAATTCACCCCTCCACTTT. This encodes CASSEGAGGDNSPLHF.

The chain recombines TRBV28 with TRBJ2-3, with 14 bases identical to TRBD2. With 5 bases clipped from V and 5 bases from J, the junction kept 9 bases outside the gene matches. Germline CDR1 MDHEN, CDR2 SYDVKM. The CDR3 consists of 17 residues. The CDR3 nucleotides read TGTGCCAGCAGTGGGGTAGGACTAGCGGGGGGTCGAGATACGCAGTATTTT. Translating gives CASSGVGLAGGRDTQYF.

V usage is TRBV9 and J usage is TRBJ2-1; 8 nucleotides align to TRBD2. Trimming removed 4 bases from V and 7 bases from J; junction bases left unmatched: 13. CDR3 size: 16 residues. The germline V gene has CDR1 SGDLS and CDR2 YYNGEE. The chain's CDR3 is CASSPYSGNWRNEQFF. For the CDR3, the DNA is TGTGCCAGCAGCCCATATAGCGGGAACTGGCGGAATGAGCAGTTCTTC.

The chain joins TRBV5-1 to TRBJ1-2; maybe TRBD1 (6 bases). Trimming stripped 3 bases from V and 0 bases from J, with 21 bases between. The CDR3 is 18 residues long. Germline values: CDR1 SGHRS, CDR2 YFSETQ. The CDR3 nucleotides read TGCGCCAGCAGCTCTGGAACAGGGATTGGCGCAACTAACTATGGCTACACCTTC. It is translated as CASSSGTGIGATNYGYTF. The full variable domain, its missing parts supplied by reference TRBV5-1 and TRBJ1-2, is KAGVTQTPRYLIKTRGQQVTLSCSPISGHRSVSWYQQTPGQGLQFLFEYFSETQRNKGNFPGRFSGRQFSNSRSEMNVSTLELGDSALYLCASSSGTGIGATNYGYTFGSGTRLTVV.

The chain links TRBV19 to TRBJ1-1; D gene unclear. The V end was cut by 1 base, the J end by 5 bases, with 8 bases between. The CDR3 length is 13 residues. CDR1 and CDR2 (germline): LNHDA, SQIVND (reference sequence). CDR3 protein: CASSIGPGTEAFF. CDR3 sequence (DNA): TGTGCCAGTAGTATAGGGCCGGGGACTGAAGCTTTCTTT.

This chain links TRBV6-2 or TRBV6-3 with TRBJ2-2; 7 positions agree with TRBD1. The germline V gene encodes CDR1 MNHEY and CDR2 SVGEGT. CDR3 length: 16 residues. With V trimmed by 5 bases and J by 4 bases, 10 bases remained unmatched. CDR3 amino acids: CASSATGAVGTGELFF. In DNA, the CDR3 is TGTGCCAGCAGTGCTACAGGGGCCGTCGGCACCGGGGAGCTGTTTTTT.

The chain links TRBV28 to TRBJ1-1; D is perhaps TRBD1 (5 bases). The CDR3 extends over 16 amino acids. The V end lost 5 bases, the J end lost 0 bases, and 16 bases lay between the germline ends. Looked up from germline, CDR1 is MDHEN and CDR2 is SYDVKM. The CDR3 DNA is TGTGCCAGCAGTCTCCAGGGCAGGCACATGAACACTGAAGCTTTCTTT. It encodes CASSLQGRHMNTEAFF.

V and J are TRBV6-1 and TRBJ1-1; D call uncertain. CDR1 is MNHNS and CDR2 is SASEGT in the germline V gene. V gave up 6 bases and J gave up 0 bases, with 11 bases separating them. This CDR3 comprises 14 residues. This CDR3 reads CASRSHAVNTEAFF. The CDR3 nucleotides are TGTGCCAGCAGATCCCACGCGGTGAACACTGAAGCTTTCTTT.

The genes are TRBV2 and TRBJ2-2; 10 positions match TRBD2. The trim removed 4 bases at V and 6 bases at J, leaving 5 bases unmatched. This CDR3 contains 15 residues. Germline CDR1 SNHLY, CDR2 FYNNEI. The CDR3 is CASSGASGGAGELFF. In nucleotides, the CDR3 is TGTGCCAGCAGTGGCGCTAGCGGGGGCGCCGGGGAGCTGTTTTTT.

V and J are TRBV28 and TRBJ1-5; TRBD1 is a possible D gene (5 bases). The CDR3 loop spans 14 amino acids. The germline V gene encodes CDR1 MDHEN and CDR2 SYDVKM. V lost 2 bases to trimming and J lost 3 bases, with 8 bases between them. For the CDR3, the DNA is TGTGCCAGCAGTTTAGGGGGGGACAATCAGCCCCAGCATTTT. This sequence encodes CASSLGGDNQPQHF.

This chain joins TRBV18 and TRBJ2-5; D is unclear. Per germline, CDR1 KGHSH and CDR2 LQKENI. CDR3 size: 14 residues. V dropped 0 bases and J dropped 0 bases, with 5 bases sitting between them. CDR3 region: CASSPPYYQETQYF. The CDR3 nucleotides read TGTGCCAGCTCACCACCGTACTACCAAGAGACCCAGTACTTC. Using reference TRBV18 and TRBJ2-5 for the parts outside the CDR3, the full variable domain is NAGVMQNPRHLVRRRGQEARLRCSPMKGHSHVYWYRQLPEEGLKFMVYLQKENIIDESGMPKERFSAEFPKEGPSILRIQQVVRGDSAAYFCASSPPYYQETQYFGPGTRLLVL.

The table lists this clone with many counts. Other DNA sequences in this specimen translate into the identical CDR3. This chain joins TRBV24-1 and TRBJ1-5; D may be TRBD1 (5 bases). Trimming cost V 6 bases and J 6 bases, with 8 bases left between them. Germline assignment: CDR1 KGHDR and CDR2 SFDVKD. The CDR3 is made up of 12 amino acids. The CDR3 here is CATSQGGQPQHF. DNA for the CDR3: TGTGCCACCAGTCAGGGAGGTCAGCCCCAGCATTTT.

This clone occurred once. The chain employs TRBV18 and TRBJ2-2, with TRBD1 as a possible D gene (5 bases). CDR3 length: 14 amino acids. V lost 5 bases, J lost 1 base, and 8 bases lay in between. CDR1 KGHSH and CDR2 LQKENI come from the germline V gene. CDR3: CASSSTVNTGELFF. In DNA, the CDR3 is TGTGCCAGCTCATCGACAGTGAACACCGGGGAGCTGTTTTTT.

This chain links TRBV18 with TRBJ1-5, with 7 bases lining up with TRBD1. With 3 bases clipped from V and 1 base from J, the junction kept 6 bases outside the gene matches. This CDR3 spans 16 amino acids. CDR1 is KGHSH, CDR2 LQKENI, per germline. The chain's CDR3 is CASSPRDSPSNQPQHF. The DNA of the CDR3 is TGTGCCAGCTCACCCCGGGACAGCCCAAGCAATCAGCCCCAGCATTTT.

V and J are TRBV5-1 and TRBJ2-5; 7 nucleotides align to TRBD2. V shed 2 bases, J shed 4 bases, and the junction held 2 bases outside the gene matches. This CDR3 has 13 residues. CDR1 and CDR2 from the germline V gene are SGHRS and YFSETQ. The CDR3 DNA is TGCGCCAGCAGCTTAGCGGGAAGAGAGACCCAGTACTTC. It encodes CASSLAGRETQYF.

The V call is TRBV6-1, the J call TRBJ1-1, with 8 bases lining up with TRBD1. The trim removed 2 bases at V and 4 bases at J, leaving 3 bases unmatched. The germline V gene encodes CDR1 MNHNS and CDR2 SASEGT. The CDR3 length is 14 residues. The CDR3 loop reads CASSESRGPTEAFF. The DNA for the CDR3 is TGTGCCAGCAGTGAAAGCAGGGGGCCCACTGAAGCTTTCTTT.

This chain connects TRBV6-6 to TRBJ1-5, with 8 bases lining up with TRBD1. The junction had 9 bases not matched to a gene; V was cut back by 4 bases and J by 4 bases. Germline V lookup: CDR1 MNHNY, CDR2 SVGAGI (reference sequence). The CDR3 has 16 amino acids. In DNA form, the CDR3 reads TGTGCCAGCAGTTTTAACCAGGGGGCTAGGAATCAGCCCCAGCATTTT. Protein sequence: CASSFNQGARNQPQHF.

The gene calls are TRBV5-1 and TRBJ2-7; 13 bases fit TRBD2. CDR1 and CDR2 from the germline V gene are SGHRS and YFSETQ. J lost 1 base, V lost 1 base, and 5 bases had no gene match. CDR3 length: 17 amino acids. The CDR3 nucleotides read TGCGCCAGCAGCTTGAGAGGACTAGCGGGGGAGTCCTACGAGCAGTACTTC. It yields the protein CASSLRGLAGESYEQYF.